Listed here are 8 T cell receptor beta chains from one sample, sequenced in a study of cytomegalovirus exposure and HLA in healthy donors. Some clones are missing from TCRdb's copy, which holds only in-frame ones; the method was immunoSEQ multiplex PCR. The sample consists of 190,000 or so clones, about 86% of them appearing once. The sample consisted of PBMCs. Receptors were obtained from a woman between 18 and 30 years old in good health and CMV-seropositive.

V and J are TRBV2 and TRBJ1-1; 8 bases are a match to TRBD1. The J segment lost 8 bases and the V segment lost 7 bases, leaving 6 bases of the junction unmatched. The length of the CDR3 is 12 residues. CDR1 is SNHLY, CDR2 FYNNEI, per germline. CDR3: CASNVYRGEAFF. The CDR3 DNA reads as TGTGCCAGCAATGTCTACAGGGGGGAAGCTTTCTTT.

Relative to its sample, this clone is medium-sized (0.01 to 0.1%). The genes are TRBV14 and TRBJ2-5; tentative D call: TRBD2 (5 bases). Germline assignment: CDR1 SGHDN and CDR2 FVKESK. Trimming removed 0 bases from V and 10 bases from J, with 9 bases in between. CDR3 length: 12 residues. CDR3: CASSQDRRIQYF. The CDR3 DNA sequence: TGTGCCAGCAGCCAAGATCGGAGGATCCAGTACTTC.

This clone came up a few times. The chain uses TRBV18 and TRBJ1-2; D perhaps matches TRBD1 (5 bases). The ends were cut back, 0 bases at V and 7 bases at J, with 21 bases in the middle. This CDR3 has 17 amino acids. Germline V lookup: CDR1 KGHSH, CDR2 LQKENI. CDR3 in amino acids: CASSPPSLAGRPGGYTF. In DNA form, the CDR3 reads TGTGCCAGCTCACCACCCTCACTCGCAGGGAGGCCTGGTGGCTACACCTTC.

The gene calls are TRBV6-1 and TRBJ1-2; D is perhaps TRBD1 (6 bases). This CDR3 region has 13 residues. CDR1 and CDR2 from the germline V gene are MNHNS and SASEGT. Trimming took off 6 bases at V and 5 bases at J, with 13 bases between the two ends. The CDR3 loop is CASRARDKYGYTF. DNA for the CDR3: TGTGCCAGCAGGGCCCGGGACAAATATGGCTACACCTTC.

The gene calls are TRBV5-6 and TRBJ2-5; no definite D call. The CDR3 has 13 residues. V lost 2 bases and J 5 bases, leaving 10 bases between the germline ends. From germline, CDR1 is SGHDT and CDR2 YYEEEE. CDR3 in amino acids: CASSLALLETQYF. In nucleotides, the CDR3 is TGTGCCAGCAGCTTAGCCCTTTTGGAGACCCAGTACTTC. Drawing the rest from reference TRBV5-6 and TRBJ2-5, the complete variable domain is DAGVTQSPTHLIKTRGQQVTLRCSPKSGHDTVSWYQQALGQGPQFIFQYYEEEERQRGNFPDRFSGHQFPNYSSELNVNALLLGDSALYLCASSLALLETQYFGPGTRLLVL.

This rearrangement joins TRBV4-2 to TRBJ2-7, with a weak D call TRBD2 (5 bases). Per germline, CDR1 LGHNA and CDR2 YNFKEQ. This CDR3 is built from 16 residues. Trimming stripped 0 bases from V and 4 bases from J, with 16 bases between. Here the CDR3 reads CASSQDRMSSGYEQYF. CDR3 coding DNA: TGTGCCAGCAGCCAAGATAGAATGTCGTCGGGGTACGAGCAGTACTTC.

CDR3: CASSPDTAVPNEQFF. DNA of the CDR3: TGCGCCAGCAGCCCCGACACAGCCGTCCCCAATGAGCAGTTCTTC. The chain recombines TRBV5-1 with TRBJ2-1; D gene unclear. Trimming removed 4 bases from V and 6 bases from J, with 17 bases in between. In germline, CDR1 is SGHRS, CDR2 YFSETQ. This CDR3 is built from 15 residues. Full variable domain (rest looked up from reference TRBV5-1 and TRBJ2-1): KAGVTQTPRYLIKTRGQQVTLSCSPISGHRSVSWYQQTPGQGLQFLFEYFSETQRNKGNFPGRFSGRQFSNSRSEMNVSTLELGDSALYLCASSPDTAVPNEQFFGPGTRLTVL.

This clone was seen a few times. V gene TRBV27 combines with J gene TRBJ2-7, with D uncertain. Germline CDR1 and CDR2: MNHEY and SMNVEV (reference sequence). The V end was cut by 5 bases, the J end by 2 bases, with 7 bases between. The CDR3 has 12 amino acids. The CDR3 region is CASSPPPYEQYF. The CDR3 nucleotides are TGTGCCAGCAGTCCCCCTCCCTACGAGCAGTACTTC.